This T cell receptor beta chain was recorded in a study of molecular identifiers for immune sequencing clone quantification. Study-wide points: Clones with over 20 RNA copies captured over 98% of effector molecules but under 1% of naive ones. Spiked Jurkat TCR RNA originating from one cell could reportedly be identified amid approximately 950,000 naive cells.

Germline CDR1 and CDR2: SEHNR and FQNEAQ (reference sequence). V dropped 1 base and J dropped 0 bases, with 21 bases sitting between them. The CDR3 covers 20 residues. This clonotype was seen at least ten times. Its specificity is not known. Listed TCR primers and previously described methods were used for bulk TCR libraries. One entry per CDR3 protein, called by TCRdb with MiXCR from the PCR reads. This table holds about 640,000 distinct CDR3 sequences, just under 20% found once. The rearrangement links TRBV7-9 to TRBJ2-2, with D tentatively TRBD2 (5 bases). Material for sequencing was naive CD8+ T cells from blood, with Jurkat cell RNA spiked in. Indicated subset: FACS-sorted CD8+CD4-CCR7+CD45RA+ naive T cells. The clonotype was recovered from a human donor in good health. Some libraries in this study had Jurkat cell RNA spiked in. The CDR3 spells CASSLVEVRVGDSNTGELFF. Here the CDR3 DNA reads TGTGCCAGCAGCTTAGTCGAAGTGCGGGTTGGGGATTCGAACACCGGGGAGCTGTTTTTT.